A selection of T cell receptor beta chains follows, all from one sample in a study of blood T cell repertoires in COVID-19. TCRdb keeps only in-frame clones here, not all; method: immunoSEQ multiplex PCR. The table shows approximately 170,000 clones, with 84% occurring only once. Sequencing used peripheral blood. All receptors come from a man aged 35-49 years who had recovered from COVID-19. The CDR3 runs from the conserved cysteine through the conserved F or W. The D gene is left open where the match is weak. Size tells how often a clone was seen (once, few, many) or the class of an expanded clone, and some rows leave it out.

J gene | D gene | V gene | clone size | CDR3 DNA | CDR3 protein
TRBJ2-7 | TRBD1 | TRBV3-1/TRBV3-2 | . | TGTGCCAGCAGCCCGCGGGACAGGGGTAACGAGCAGTACTTC | CASSPRDRGNEQYF
TRBJ1-6 | TRBD1 | TRBV15 | . | TGTGCCACCAGCAGGGGACAGCTTAATTCACCCCTCCACTTT | CATSRGQLNSPLHF
TRBJ2-4 | TRBD2 | TRBV7-2 | . | TGTGCCAGCAGCCGGAGCGGACTAGCCGAAAAAAACATTCAGTACTTC | CASSRSGLAEKNIQYF
TRBJ2-2 | . | TRBV15 | . | TGTGCCACCAACAACCAGGGGACCGGGGAGCTGTTTTTT | CATNNQGTGELFF
TRBJ2-3 | . | TRBV30 | . | TGTGCCTGGAGTCCCGGGACAGATACGCAGTATTTT | CAWSPGTDTQYF
TRBJ1-1 | . | TRBV11-2 | . | TGTGCCAGCAGCCCCAGGAACACTGAAGCTTTCTTT | CASSPRNTEAFF
TRBJ2-3 | . | TRBV15 | . | TGTGCCACCAGCAGAAACAGGGAACCCACAGATACGCAGTATTTT | CATSRNREPTDTQYF
TRBJ1-1 | . | TRBV29-1 | . | TGCAGCGCAGCTCCGCCGGCAGGGGTGGGTACTGAAGCTTTCTTT | CSAAPPAGVGTEAFF
TRBJ1-3 | . | TRBV28 | . | TGTGCCACGCGGACAGCAGCCTCTGGAAACACCATATATTTT | CATRTAASGNTIYF
TRBJ1-4 | TRBD1 | TRBV6-6 | . | TGTGCCAGCGTCTTACAGGGGAATGAAAAACTGTTTTTT | CASVLQGNEKLFF
TRBJ1-1 | TRBD1 | TRBV7-8 | many | TGTGCCAGCAGCCCCGGAACCGGGACAGGGGGCACTGAAGCTTTCTTT | CASSPGTGTGGTEAFF
TRBJ1-2 | . | TRBV7-8 | . | TGTGCCAGCAGCCCCCAAGGGGACTATGGCTACACCTTC | CASSPQGDYGYTF
TRBJ2-2 | TRBD1 | TRBV5-4 | . | TGTGCCAGCAGCTTGGATCCCCCAGGGGGGCTGTTTTTT | CASSLDPPGGLFF
TRBJ2-2 | . | TRBV5-1 | . | TGCGCCAGCAGCTTGGGTCAGGGAGGTACCGGGGAGCTGTTTTTT | CASSLGQGGTGELFF
TRBJ2-7 | TRBD1 | TRBV18 | . | TGTGCCAGCTCACAACCGGGACAGGAGTACGAGCAGTACTTC | CASSQPGQEYEQYF
TRBJ1-5 | TRBD1 | TRBV19 | . | TGTGCCAGTAGAGCCGCAGGGGGTGATAGCAATCAGCCCCAGCATTTT | CASRAAGGDSNQPQHF
TRBJ2-5 | TRBD1 | TRBV28 | . | TGTGCCAGCAGTTCACCGGACAGGGAGGCCCAAGAGACCCAGTACTTC | CASSSPDREAQETQYF
TRBJ2-6 | . | TRBV30 | once | TGTGCCTGGGGGACATTCCCTGGGGCCAACGTCCTGACTTTC | CAWGTFPGANVLTF
TRBJ2-7 | . | TRBV30 | . | TGTGCCTGGAGTGCAGCAGGCTCCCTCGTGAGCGAGCAGTACTTC | CAWSAAGSLVSEQYF
TRBJ2-1 | TRBD2 | TRBV24-1 | . | TGTGCCACCAGTGATTCAGCCCTAGCGGGGGGCAATGAGCAGTTCTTC | CATSDSALAGGNEQFF
TRBJ2-7 | . | TRBV11-3 | . | TGTGCCAGCAGCGAGGCATCCGAGCAGTACTTC | CASSEASEQYF
TRBJ2-6 | TRBD1 | TRBV5-1 | . | TGCGCCAGCAGCTTGCGGACAGGAAAAGCTGGGGCCAACGTCCTGACTTTC | CASSLRTGKAGANVLTF
TRBJ2-7 | . | TRBV6-5 | . | TGTGCCAGCAGTTACTCGCAGGGATTGGTCTACGAGCAGTACTTC | CASSYSQGLVYEQYF
TRBJ1-2 | TRBD1 | TRBV6-5 | . | TGTGCCAGCACGGACAGGGAAAACTATGGCTACACCTTC | CASTDRENYGYTF
TRBJ2-2 | . | TRBV7-2 | . | TGTGCCAGCAGCCCCCTTCTCGGGGACACCGGGGAGCTGTTTTTT | CASSPLLGDTGELFF
TRBJ2-3 | . | TRBV7-9 | . | TGTGCCAGCAGCTTCTCGGGGGATACGCAGTATTTT | CASSFSGDTQYF
TRBJ2-2 | TRBD1 | TRBV6-2/TRBV6-3 | . | TGTGCCAGCAGCTCCGGGACAGGGCTCACCGGGGAGCTGTTTTTT | CASSSGTGLTGELFF
TRBJ2-2 | . | TRBV6-6 | few | TGTGCCAGCAGCCTCAAGGCGGACACCGGGGAGCTGTTTTTT | CASSLKADTGELFF
TRBJ1-4 | TRBD1 | TRBV3-1/TRBV3-2 | . | TGTGCCAGCAGCCAAACAGGGGAAAATGAAAAACTGTTTTTT | CASSQTGENEKLFF
TRBJ2-4 | TRBD1 | TRBV3-1/TRBV3-2 | . | TGTGCCAGCAGCCAACAGGGGGCGAAAAACATTCAGTACTTC | CASSQQGAKNIQYF
TRBJ1-2 | . | TRBV19 | . | TGTGCCAGTAGTATTGACCGCAGGGGAGGCTACACCTTC | CASSIDRRGGYTF
TRBJ1-1 | . | TRBV2 | . | TGTGCCAGCTTACTGGGGAGGAACACTGAAGCTTTCTTT | CASLLGRNTEAFF
TRBJ2-5 | . | TRBV27 | . | TGTGCCAGCAGTCTCTCCCTTCAAGAGACCCAGTACTTC | CASSLSLQETQYF
TRBJ2-5 | TRBD2 | TRBV30 | . | TGTGCCTGGACTAGCGGGGGGGAGACCCAGTACTTC | CAWTSGGETQYF
TRBJ2-1 | TRBD1 | TRBV19 | . | TGTGCCAGTAGTATCCAGGGGGCCTATGAGCAGTTCTTC | CASSIQGAYEQFF
TRBJ1-5 | . | TRBV2 | . | TGTGCCAGCGGTAAAGACAGCAAGAATCAGCCCCAGCATTTT | CASGKDSKNQPQHF
TRBJ2-2 | TRBD2 | TRBV7-3 | once | TGTGCCAGCAGCTTAGTTCCCACCAGGACTAGCGGGAGGGACACCGGGGAGCTGTTTTTT | CASSLVPTRTSGRDTGELFF
TRBJ1-1 | . | TRBV19 | . | TGTGCCAGTAGTATAGGAGAAGGGGTCACTGAAGCTTTCTTT | CASSIGEGVTEAFF
TRBJ2-1 | TRBD1 | TRBV18 | . | TGTGCCAGCTCACCGGGACAGGCTTACAATGAGCAGTTCTTC | CASSPGQAYNEQFF
TRBJ2-2 | . | TRBV7-3 | . | TGTGCCAGCAGCTCCGGACTCCTCACCGGGGAGCTGTTTTTT | CASSSGLLTGELFF
TRBJ2-7 | TRBD1 | TRBV6-8 | . | TGTGCCAGCAGCCTCCGGACAGGGAGGACCTACGAGCAGTACTTC | CASSLRTGRTYEQYF
TRBJ2-4 | . | TRBV28 | once | TGTGCCAGCAGTTTTGCGTTACGGGGGGCCAAAAACATTCAGTACTTC | CASSFALRGAKNIQYF
TRBJ2-3 | . | TRBV19 | . | TGTGCCAGTAATGCGCCCGGAGGTCCAACAGATACGCAGTATTTT | CASNAPGGPTDTQYF
TRBJ1-3 | TRBD1 | TRBV5-5 | . | TGTGCCAGCAGCTTGAGCGGACAGGGAGCTGGAAACACCATATATTTT | CASSLSGQGAGNTIYF
TRBJ1-6 | TRBD1 | TRBV19 | . | TGTGCCAGTAGTGCCCTGGGACAGGAGGATAATTCACCCCTCCACTTT | CASSALGQEDNSPLHF
TRBJ1-2 | . | TRBV7-2 | few | TGTGCCAGCAGCTTAGGCCTGGCCTATGGCTACACCTTC | CASSLGLAYGYTF
TRBJ2-3 | TRBD2 | TRBV28 | . | TGTGCCAGCTCCACCCCCCGGGGGGGGACAGATACGCAGTATTTT | CASSTPRGGTDTQYF
TRBJ2-7 | . | TRBV5-1 | once | TGCGCCAGCAGCTTGCTCAGGGGGGACAGTTATTACTTC | CASSLLRGDSYYF